Given below is one T cell receptor (beta chain) in context. No antigen is known for it. The sample originates from a study of cytomegalovirus exposure and HLA in healthy donors. General study findings and limits: Clonal expansion was found to be greater in HLA-associated TCR beta chains than in equally common others in a later analysis.

PCR primers comprised 60 Vbeta and 13 Jbeta primers. Libraries were prepared by immunoSEQ multiplex PCR; TCRdb keeps only in-frame clonotypes and omits some of them. In the table there are more than 130,000 clones, more than 75% of which are singletons. This CDR3 spans 12 amino acids. The germline V gene has CDR1 GTSNPN and CDR2 SVGIG (reference sequence). V was shortened by 4 bases and J by 6 bases, with 12 bases between the two germline ends. The clonotype originates from a male donor in good health and CMV-seronegative. This chain joins TRBV30 and TRBJ1-2, with TRBD1 as a possible D gene (5 bases). Input material: PBMCs. CDR3 nucleotides: TGTGCCTGGAATGGCAGGGTTGATGGCTACACCTTC. Translated: CAWNGRVDGYTF.